A selection of T cell receptor beta chains follows, all from one sample in a study of blood T cell repertoires in COVID-19. The method was immunoSEQ multiplex PCR; TCRdb's version includes in-frame clones alone and lacks a portion of them. The repertoire holds fewer than 350,000 clones, about 91% seen once, with over 9% in the top ten. Sequenced input: PBMCs or T cells enriched from blood (not recorded which). The receptors were sampled from a woman in her 40s who had recovered from COVID-19. Both conserved end residues are part of each CDR3. The D gene is left open where the match is weak. Size is omitted from some rows. Given values are once, few, many or a class for expanded clones.

J gene: TRBJ2-7
clone size: .
D gene: TRBD2
V gene: TRBV7-9
CDR3 protein: CASSLVAGVSYEQYF
CDR3 DNA: TGTGCCAGCAGCTTAGTGGCGGGGGTGTCCTACGAGCAGTACTTC

J gene: TRBJ2-2
clone size: .
D gene: TRBD1
V gene: TRBV29-1
CDR3 protein: CSGGTGGPGELFF
CDR3 DNA: TGCAGCGGTGGGACAGGGGGTCCAGGGGAGCTGTTTTTT

J gene: TRBJ1-6
clone size: .
D gene: TRBD1
V gene: TRBV7-2
CDR3 protein: CASSSSGTDNSPLHF
CDR3 DNA: TGTGCCAGCAGCTCTTCCGGGACAGATAATTCACCCCTCCACTTT

J gene: TRBJ2-2
clone size: .
D gene: .
V gene: TRBV10-3
CDR3 protein: CAISIQGTTNTGELFF
CDR3 DNA: TGTGCCATCAGTATCCAGGGGACTACGAACACCGGGGAGCTGTTTTTT

J gene: TRBJ1-6
clone size: .
D gene: TRBD1
V gene: TRBV9
CDR3 protein: CASSIGTEIVNSPLHF
CDR3 DNA: TGTGCCAGCAGCATCGGGACAGAGATTGTTAATTCACCCCTCCACTTT

J gene: TRBJ1-5
clone size: .
D gene: TRBD1
V gene: TRBV6-1
CDR3 protein: CASSEADRGLQPQHF
CDR3 DNA: TGTGCCAGCAGTGAGGCGGACAGGGGGCTTCAGCCCCAGCATTTT

J gene: TRBJ2-5
clone size: .
D gene: .
V gene: TRBV5-1
CDR3 protein: CASSPLMGGPQETQYF
CDR3 DNA: TGCGCCAGCAGCCCTCTCATGGGGGGACCACAAGAGACCCAGTACTTC

J gene: TRBJ2-6
clone size: .
D gene: .
V gene: TRBV27
CDR3 protein: CASSSGRTSSGANVLTF
CDR3 DNA: TGTGCCAGCAGTTCGGGCAGAACTAGCTCTGGGGCCAACGTCCTGACTTTC

J gene: TRBJ2-3
clone size: few
D gene: TRBD2
V gene: TRBV7-9
CDR3 protein: CASLRGGGSLTDTQYF
CDR3 DNA: TGTGCCAGCCTTCGGGGGGGAGGCTCCCTCACAGATACGCAGTATTTT

J gene: TRBJ2-1
clone size: once
D gene: .
V gene: TRBV12-5
CDR3 protein: CASGFGDNEQFF
CDR3 DNA: TGTGCTAGTGGTTTTGGAGACAATGAGCAGTTCTTC

J gene: TRBJ1-5
clone size: .
D gene: .
V gene: TRBV6-2/TRBV6-3
CDR3 protein: CASSLRQHNQPQHF
CDR3 DNA: TGTGCCAGCAGTTTACGACAGCACAATCAGCCCCAGCATTTT

J gene: TRBJ2-1
clone size: few
D gene: .
V gene: TRBV7-2
CDR3 protein: CASSWGYGRPMGNEQFF
CDR3 DNA: TGTGCCAGCAGCTGGGGTTATGGGAGGCCCATGGGGAATGAGCAGTTCTTC

J gene: TRBJ2-7
clone size: .
D gene: TRBD2
V gene: TRBV2
CDR3 protein: CATFPGGNEQYF
CDR3 DNA: TGTGCCACCTTCCCGGGGGGAAACGAGCAGTACTTC

J gene: TRBJ2-1
clone size: .
D gene: TRBD2
V gene: TRBV18
CDR3 protein: CASSPMGLAGDDEQFF
CDR3 DNA: TGTGCCAGCTCACCCATGGGACTAGCGGGAGATGATGAGCAGTTCTTC

J gene: TRBJ2-5
clone size: .
D gene: TRBD2
V gene: TRBV5-6
CDR3 protein: CASSLRGGSQETQYF
CDR3 DNA: TGTGCCAGCAGCCTTCGGGGGGGAAGCCAAGAGACCCAGTACTTC

J gene: TRBJ1-1
clone size: few
D gene: TRBD1
V gene: TRBV7-2
CDR3 protein: CASSYRTGQGLKAFF
CDR3 DNA: TGTGCCAGCAGCTACCGGACAGGTCAGGGCCTGAAAGCTTTCTTT

J gene: TRBJ2-7
clone size: .
D gene: .
V gene: TRBV27
CDR3 protein: CASSLSGTPGDEQYF
CDR3 DNA: TGTGCCAGCAGTCTCTCCGGGACCCCAGGGGACGAGCAGTACTTC

J gene: TRBJ2-2
clone size: .
D gene: TRBD1
V gene: TRBV24-1
CDR3 protein: CAIRDSRTGELFF
CDR3 DNA: TGTGCCATCCGGGACAGCCGCACCGGGGAGCTGTTTTTT

J gene: TRBJ1-6
clone size: once
D gene: .
V gene: TRBV29-1
CDR3 protein: CSVRLGGTGYNSPLHF
CDR3 DNA: TGCAGCGTCCGTCTTGGGGGTACAGGGTATAATTCACCCCTCCACTTT

J gene: TRBJ1-2
clone size: .
D gene: .
V gene: TRBV2
CDR3 protein: CASSEARGYGYTF
CDR3 DNA: TGTGCCAGCAGTGAAGCTCGGGGCTATGGCTACACCTTC

J gene: TRBJ1-1
clone size: .
D gene: TRBD1
V gene: TRBV7-9
CDR3 protein: CASSKRVDREAFF
CDR3 DNA: TGTGCCAGCAGCAAAAGGGTAGACAGGGAGGCTTTCTTT

J gene: TRBJ2-7
clone size: .
D gene: .
V gene: TRBV6-2/TRBV6-3
CDR3 protein: CASSQQGIEQYF
CDR3 DNA: TGTGCCAGCAGCCAACAGGGTATCGAGCAGTACTTC

J gene: TRBJ2-1
clone size: .
D gene: TRBD1
V gene: TRBV30
CDR3 protein: CAWSAGTGGKDEQFF
CDR3 DNA: TGTGCCTGGAGCGCCGGGACAGGGGGCAAGGATGAGCAGTTCTTC

J gene: TRBJ2-5
clone size: .
D gene: TRBD2
V gene: TRBV5-1
CDR3 protein: CASRRLAGGLSTQYF
CDR3 DNA: TGCGCCAGCAGGCGACTAGCGGGGGGGCTGTCGACCCAGTACTTC

J gene: TRBJ2-1
clone size: few
D gene: TRBD2
V gene: TRBV9
CDR3 protein: CASSVGTSVRNEQFF
CDR3 DNA: TGTGCCAGCAGCGTCGGGACTAGTGTGAGGAATGAGCAGTTCTTC

J gene: TRBJ1-2
clone size: few
D gene: .
V gene: TRBV11-2
CDR3 protein: CASSLQDYGYTF
CDR3 DNA: TGTGCCAGCAGCTTACAGGACTATGGCTACACCTTC

J gene: TRBJ2-5
clone size: .
D gene: .
V gene: TRBV5-6
CDR3 protein: CASRYYGQETQYF
CDR3 DNA: TGTGCCAGCAGGTACTATGGCCAAGAGACCCAGTACTTC

J gene: TRBJ2-2
clone size: .
D gene: TRBD1
V gene: TRBV7-9
CDR3 protein: CASSPRDRPTGELFF
CDR3 DNA: TGTGCCAGCAGCCCCCGGGACAGACCCACCGGGGAGCTGTTTTTT

J gene: TRBJ2-1
clone size: .
D gene: TRBD2
V gene: TRBV7-2
CDR3 protein: CASSSRTSGGYNEQFF
CDR3 DNA: TGTGCCAGCAGCTCCCGGACTAGCGGGGGATACAATGAGCAGTTCTTC

J gene: TRBJ2-7
clone size: .
D gene: TRBD1
V gene: TRBV29-1
CDR3 protein: CSAATGTGLLEQYF
CDR3 DNA: TGCAGCGCTGCGACCGGGACAGGCCTTTTGGAGCAGTACTTC

J gene: TRBJ2-7
clone size: .
D gene: TRBD1
V gene: TRBV30
CDR3 protein: CAWSQDRGLEQYF
CDR3 DNA: TGTGCCTGGAGTCAAGACAGGGGGCTTGAGCAGTACTTC

J gene: TRBJ1-4
clone size: .
D gene: .
V gene: TRBV27
CDR3 protein: CASSTRTSRGNEKLFF
CDR3 DNA: TGTGCCAGCAGTACACGGACGTCGCGGGGTAATGAAAAACTGTTTTTT

J gene: TRBJ2-1
clone size: .
D gene: TRBD2
V gene: TRBV28
CDR3 protein: CASGAGGAPYNEQFF
CDR3 DNA: TGTGCCAGTGGAGCGGGGGGCGCCCCGTACAATGAGCAGTTCTTC

J gene: TRBJ2-1
clone size: .
D gene: TRBD2
V gene: TRBV11-2
CDR3 protein: CASSLGLAGDNEQFF
CDR3 DNA: TGTGCCAGCAGCTTGGGGCTAGCGGGAGACAATGAGCAGTTCTTC

J gene: TRBJ2-7
clone size: .
D gene: .
V gene: TRBV2
CDR3 protein: CASFKGPNSYEQYF
CDR3 DNA: TGTGCCAGCTTTAAGGGGCCAAACTCCTACGAGCAGTACTTC

J gene: TRBJ1-2
clone size: .
D gene: TRBD1
V gene: TRBV2
CDR3 protein: CASSERGQGGNNYGYTF
CDR3 DNA: TGTGCCAGCAGTGAACGGGGACAGGGGGGGAATAACTATGGCTACACCTTC

J gene: TRBJ1-2
clone size: .
D gene: .
V gene: TRBV12-3/TRBV12-4
CDR3 protein: CASSDLNLYGYTF
CDR3 DNA: TGTGCCAGCAGTGACTTGAATCTCTATGGCTACACCTTC

J gene: TRBJ2-1
clone size: .
D gene: TRBD2
V gene: TRBV19
CDR3 protein: CASRVASGYNEQFF
CDR3 DNA: TGTGCCAGTCGAGTGGCTAGCGGCTACAATGAGCAGTTCTTC

J gene: TRBJ2-5
clone size: .
D gene: .
V gene: TRBV7-8
CDR3 protein: CASSSQTAQETQYF
CDR3 DNA: TGTGCCAGCAGCTCCCAGACAGCACAAGAGACCCAGTACTTC

J gene: TRBJ1-1
clone size: .
D gene: .
V gene: TRBV19
CDR3 protein: CASSIEGRVGTEAFF
CDR3 DNA: TGTGCCAGTAGTATAGAGGGCAGGGTCGGCACTGAAGCTTTCTTT